The 16 T cell receptor beta chains below come from one sample, sequenced in a study of shared clonotypes between healthy human individuals. Naivety among CD8 cells was defined by CD45RO negativity and positive CCR7 selection, thereby excluding terminally differentiated effector memory CD45RA+ cells. Profiled with immunoSEQ multiplex PCR; TCRdb holds only in-frame clones, not every one. The sample holds around 560,000 clones, 85% to 95% seen once. The material sequenced was naive CD8+ T cells sorted from blood. The receptors derive from a woman younger than 45 in good health.

In its sample, this clone was seen once. The CDR3 DNA is TGTGCCAGCAGTCACACCCCGGAGACCCAGTACTTC. Its protein product is CASSHTPETQYF. This chain links TRBV7-9 with TRBJ2-5; D call uncertain. CDR1 SEHNR and CDR2 FQNEAQ come from the germline V gene (reference sequence). CDR3 size: 12 residues. The V and J ends lost 6 bases and 5 bases respectively, with 10 bases between them.

CDR3 bases: TGCGCCAGCAGCTTGATTAGAAGCGGAGGGGGTGAGCAGTTCTTC. Its translation: CASSLIRSGGGEQFF. The chain links TRBV5-1 to TRBJ2-1; tentatively, D is TRBD1 or TRBD2 (6 bases each). This CDR3 contains 15 residues. Trimming left V 1 base short and J 9 bases short, with 17 bases between. CDR1 and CDR2 from the germline V gene are SGHRS and YFSETQ. Based on the CDR3 plus reference TRBV5-1 and TRBJ2-1, the full variable domain is KAGVTQTPRYLIKTRGQQVTLSCSPISGHRSVSWYQQTPGQGLQFLFEYFSETQRNKGNFPGRFSGRQFSNSRSEMNVSTLELGDSALYLCASSLIRSGGGEQFFGPGTRLTVL.

This clone appeared a single time. The chain uses TRBV6-1 and TRBJ1-1, with D unresolved. The germline V gene has CDR1 MNHNS and CDR2 SASEGT. The CDR3 spans 12 residues. The V end lost 9 bases, the J end lost 0 bases, and 8 bases lay between the germline ends. CDR3: CASNLMNTEAFF. CDR3 nucleotides: TGTGCCAGTAATCTTATGAACACTGAAGCTTTCTTT.

The CDR3 DNA follows: TGTGCCAGCAGCTCCACAGGGGGAACCAGCTACGAGCAGTACTTC. Its translation is CASSSTGGTSYEQYF. The V and J genes are TRBV7-8 and TRBJ2-7; 8 positions match TRBD1. The CDR3 contains 15 residues. With 4 bases clipped from V and 3 bases from J, the junction kept 8 bases outside the gene matches. Germline CDR1 reads SGHVS; CDR2 reads FQNEAQ.

DNA of the CDR3: TGTGCCATCCAGGGGGCAATAGTTTCCGGGGAGCTGTTTTTT. Amino acid sequence: CAIQGAIVSGELFF. The chain joins TRBV6-1 to TRBJ2-2, with 8 bases identical to TRBD1. After removal of 10 bases from V and 6 bases from J, the junction contained 10 bases not matched to a gene. The CDR3 totals 14 residues. Germline CDR1 is MNHNS and CDR2 is SASEGT.

The V call is TRBV7-9, the J call TRBJ2-4, with D unclear. The CDR3 runs to 15 residues. Germline values: CDR1 SEHNR, CDR2 FQNEAQ (reference sequence). The V gene lost 0 bases and the J gene lost 5 bases, with 11 bases spanning the gap. CDR3 region: CASSLALVSENIQYF. CDR3 bases: TGTGCCAGCAGCTTAGCTCTTGTCTCGGAAAACATTCAGTACTTC.

This rearrangement joins TRBV19 to TRBJ2-5; TRBD1 matches 8 bases. Gene TRBJ2-7 matches the end of the DNA better, so the J call may be wrong. CDR3 length: 16 amino acids. Germline V gives CDR1 LNHDA, CDR2 SQIVND (reference sequence). The CDR3 sequence is CASSNRQGPRANEQYF. The CDR3 DNA is TGTGCCAGTAGTAACAGACAGGGGCCGCGGGCAAACGAGCAGTACTTC.

The chain carries TRBV7-2 and TRBJ2-3, with D possibly being TRBD2 (5 bases). The CDR3 runs to 15 residues. The V gene's germline CDR1 is SGHTA and CDR2 FQGNSA. Trimming cost V 5 bases and J 0 bases, with 12 bases left between them. The CDR3 region is CASSTRRSSTDTQYF. The CDR3 nucleotides read TGTGCCAGCAGCACCCGGAGGTCTAGCACAGATACGCAGTATTTT. The full variable domain, its missing parts supplied by reference TRBV7-2 and TRBJ2-3, is GAGVSQSPSNKVTEKGKDVELRCDPISGHTALYWYRQSLGQGLEFLIYFQGNSAPDKSGLPSDRFSAERTGGSVSTLTIQRTQQEDSAVYLCASSTRRSSTDTQYFGPGTRLTVL.

This clone was counted once. This chain links TRBV9 with TRBJ2-5; 8 bases line up with TRBD2. This CDR3 has 15 amino acids. The junction had 10 bases not matched to a gene; V was cut back by 4 bases and J by 5 bases. Germline V gene lookup returns CDR1 SGDLS and CDR2 YYNGEE. The CDR3 DNA reads as TGTGCCAGCAGCCCCTCCCTCAGCGGGGGCGAGACCCAGTACTTC. Translated: CASSPSLSGGETQYF.

This chain connects TRBV19 to TRBJ2-7; D is undetermined. The germline gives CDR1 LNHDA, CDR2 SQIVND (reference sequence). V was pared by 1 base and J by 4 bases, with 11 bases between. The CDR3 runs 14 residues. Written as DNA, the CDR3 is TGTGCCAGTAGTATAGGGGGAATTGGATACGAGCAGTACTTC. Its translation is CASSIGGIGYEQYF.

This chain uses TRBV5-4 with TRBJ2-3; D is unclear. V lost 0 bases and J 6 bases, leaving 8 bases between the germline ends. The germline V gene encodes CDR1 SGHNT and CDR2 YYREEE (reference sequence). The CDR3 totals 13 residues. In DNA, the CDR3 is TGTGCCAGCAGCTTGGGCCACACGGATACGCAGTATTTT. It specifies CASSLGHTDTQYF.

This chain connects TRBV28 to TRBJ2-3; D uncertain. The CDR3 has 15 amino acids. Germline V gene sequence: CDR1 MDHEN, CDR2 SYDVKM. Trimming took off 4 bases at V and 0 bases at J, with 11 bases between the two ends. The CDR3, as DNA: TGTGCCAGCAGTTCTCAGCGAGATAGCACAGATACGCAGTATTTT. Translating it yields CASSSQRDSTDTQYF.

This clone appeared once. J is TRBJ2-1 and V is TRBV14, with TRBD2 matching over 12 bases. The CDR3 is 17 amino acids. V was clipped by 5 bases and J by 4 bases; unmatched bases: 9. Germline-derived CDR1 and CDR2 are SGHDN and FVKESK. CDR3 loop: CASSFLAGGPLYNEQFF. The CDR3 bases are TGTGCCAGCAGCTTTCTAGCGGGAGGGCCGTTATACAATGAGCAGTTCTTC. The full variable domain, with the rest looked up from reference TRBV14 and TRBJ2-1, is EAGVTQFPSHSVIEKGQTVTLRCDPISGHDNLYWYRRVMGKEIKFLLHFVKESKQDESGMPNNRFLAERTGGTYSTLKVQPAELEDSGVYFCASSFLAGGPLYNEQFFGPGTRLTVL.

The CDR3 loop is CSVQRPLLGQYF. CDR3 nucleotide sequence: TGCAGCGTTCAACGTCCCCTACTCGGGCAGTACTTC. The chain combines TRBV29-1 with TRBJ2-7; D is unclear. Trimming removed 5 bases at V and 9 bases at J, with 17 bases between. This CDR3 contains 12 residues. Germline V gives CDR1 SQVTM, CDR2 ANQGSEA.

The chain combines TRBV7-9 with TRBJ1-3, with D possibly matching TRBD1 (5 bases). Germline CDR1 reads SEHNR; CDR2 reads FQNEAQ (reference sequence). Deletions cut 0 bases from V and 0 bases from J, with 18 bases between. This CDR3 is 19 amino acids long. The CDR3 nucleotides read TGTGCCAGCAGCTTAGCGCGGGGGACGGGGGAGTACTCTGGAAACACCATATATTTT. Residues: CASSLARGTGEYSGNTIYF.

The rearrangement uses TRBV4-1 and TRBJ2-7; D not certain. Germline V gene data show CDR1 as MGHRA and CDR2 as YSYEKL. The CDR3 sequence is 16 residues long. V lost 0 bases and J 3 bases, leaving 15 bases between the germline ends. CDR3 nucleotides: TGCGCCAGCAGCCAAGATATCGTCGGGTCGTACTACGAGCAGTACTTC. This translates into CASSQDIVGSYYEQYF.